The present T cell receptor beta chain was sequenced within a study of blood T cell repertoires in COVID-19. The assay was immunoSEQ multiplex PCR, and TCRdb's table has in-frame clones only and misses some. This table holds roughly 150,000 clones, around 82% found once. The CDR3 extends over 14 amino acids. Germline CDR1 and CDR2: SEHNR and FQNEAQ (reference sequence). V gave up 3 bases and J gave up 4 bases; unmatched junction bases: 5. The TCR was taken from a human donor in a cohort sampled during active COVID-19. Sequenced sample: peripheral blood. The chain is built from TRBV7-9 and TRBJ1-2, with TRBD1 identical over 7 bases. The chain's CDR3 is CASSFQTGSYGYTF. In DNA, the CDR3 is TGTGCCAGCAGCTTTCAGACAGGGAGCTATGGCTACACCTTC.